This T cell receptor beta chain was recovered during a study of long-term antiretroviral therapy in people with HIV. Germline V CDR1 and CDR2: SNHLY, FYNNEI. The CDR3 length is 14 residues. The V end was cut by 4 bases, the J end by 1 base, with 10 bases between. Only United States sites treated participants with HIV. Study-wide results and limits: Gathering of blood took place between about 2004 and 2017, possibly under older ART regimens. Viral resistance, ART adherence and therapy changes all lacked available data.

Note on this clone: What it binds is not known.

Assay version v3.0 of immunoSEQ was used, and it was run at survey level. Clones were read by immunoSEQ multiplex PCR, and TCRdb kept only the in-frame ones, dropping some. The sample has tens of thousands of clones; 96% are singletons. The TCR was taken from a man aged 25 to 40 with HIV. The V call is TRBV2, the J call TRBJ1-1; no clear D. The sequences come from unsorted PBMCs, collected around 6.6 years after starting antiretroviral therapy. CDR3 sequence reads: CASSVKGPNTEAFF. In DNA form, the CDR3 reads TGTGCCAGCAGTGTCAAAGGGCCGAACACTGAAGCTTTCTTT.